One sample yielded the 32 T cell receptor beta chains listed below, sequenced in a study of blood T cell repertoires in COVID-19. Sequencing used immunoSEQ multiplex PCR; TCRdb keeps in-frame clones, though not all of them. Counted here are 300,000 or so clones, around 87% occurring once; the ten biggest clones make up approximately 1.6%. Sequenced sample: peripheral blood. Receptors were obtained from a woman between 40 and 55 years old who had recovered from COVID-19.

The chain joins TRBV5-6 to TRBJ2-5, with D uncertain. V lost 0 bases and J 7 bases, leaving 7 bases between the germline ends. The CDR3 has 12 amino acids. Per germline, CDR1 SGHDT and CDR2 YYEEEE. The CDR3 DNA sequence: TGTGCCAGCAGCTTGGCCCCCGGGACCCAGTACTTC. Amino acids: CASSLAPGTQYF.

The chain combines TRBV10-2 with TRBJ1-1; TRBD1 matches 9 bases. Trimming took 4 bases from V and 1 from J; bases not matched to a gene: 7. This CDR3 is 16 amino acids long. Germline CDR1 is WSHSY and CDR2 is SAAADI. The CDR3 loop is CASSVIQGAPNTEAFF. CDR3 sequence (DNA): TGCGCCAGCAGTGTAATACAGGGGGCTCCGAACACTGAAGCTTTCTTT.

The gene calls are TRBV19 and TRBJ1-6; 7 bases align to TRBD1. CDR1 is LNHDA and CDR2 is SQIVND in the germline V gene (reference sequence). The CDR3 is made up of 13 amino acids. The V and J ends lost 9 bases and 7 bases, in that order; junction bases with no gene match: 6. The CDR3 sequence is CASSDRRNSPLHF. The CDR3, as DNA: TGTGCCAGCTCGGACAGGCGGAATTCACCCCTCCACTTT.

The chain uses TRBV7-9 and TRBJ2-3; TRBD2 might be the D (6 bases). Looked up from germline, CDR1 is SEHNR and CDR2 is FQNEAQ (reference sequence). V shed 4 bases and J shed 0 bases, with 8 bases lying between them. This CDR3 has 14 amino acids. The CDR3 bases are TGTGCCAGCAGCTGGGAGGTTAGCACAGATACGCAGTATTTT. Its protein product is CASSWEVSTDTQYF.

V is TRBV7-8 and J is TRBJ2-1, with 8 bases fitting TRBD2. This CDR3 is 16 amino acids long. CDR1 is SGHVS, CDR2 FQNEAQ, per germline. V was clipped by 5 bases and J by 4 bases; unmatched bases: 10. CDR3 amino acids: CASSPTREGGYNEQFF. CDR3 coding DNA: TGTGCCAGCAGCCCGACCCGGGAGGGGGGGTACAATGAGCAGTTCTTC. Combining the CDR3 with reference TRBV7-8 and TRBJ2-1 gives the whole variable domain GAGVSQSPRYKVAKRGQDVALRCDPISGHVSLFWYQQALGQGPEFLTYFQNEAQLDKSGLPSDRFFAERPEGSVSTLKIQRTQQEDSAVYLCASSPTREGGYNEQFFGPGTRLTVL.

The chain couples TRBV2 to TRBJ1-1; D is uncertain. V shed 5 bases and J shed 1 base, with 17 bases lying between them. Germline CDR1 reads SNHLY; CDR2 reads FYNNEI. This CDR3 contains 16 residues. The CDR3 nucleotides read TGTGCCAGCAGTCGACTCAAACCGGCGGGGAACACTGAAGCTTTCTTT. Residues: CASSRLKPAGNTEAFF.

The rearrangement joins TRBV7-9 to TRBJ1-2, with no clear D. Trimming cost V 1 base and J 4 bases, with 7 bases left between them. This CDR3 spans 13 amino acids. Germline lookup yields CDR1 SEHNR and CDR2 FQNEAQ (reference sequence). The CDR3 coding sequence is TGTGCCAGCAGCTTAGGTGTCAGCTATGGCTACACCTTC. This translates into CASSLGVSYGYTF.

The gene calls are TRBV29-1 and TRBJ1-4; D is undetermined. This CDR3 region has 12 residues. The germline V gene has CDR1 SQVTM and CDR2 ANQGSEA. Trimming took 3 bases from V and 5 from J, leaving 7 bases between them. The CDR3 protein is CSVEGGNEKLFF. For the CDR3, the DNA is TGCAGCGTTGAGGGAGGCAATGAAAAACTGTTTTTT. Complete variable domain (other parts from reference TRBV29-1 and TRBJ1-4): SAVISQKPSRDICQRGTSLTIQCQVDSQVTMMFWYRQQPGQSLTLIATANQGSEATYESGFVIDKFPISRPNLTFSTLTVSNMSPEDSSIYLCSVEGGNEKLFFGSGTQLSVL.

For the CDR3, the DNA is TGCGCCAGCAGCTTGGGACAGGGTGAGGACAATCAGCCCCAGCATTTT. It encodes CASSLGQGEDNQPQHF. The chain has TRBV5-1 and TRBJ1-5; 7 nucleotides align to TRBD1. V was clipped by 0 bases and J by 3 bases; unmatched bases: 6. There are 16 residues in the CDR3. Germline-derived CDR1 and CDR2 are SGHRS and YFSETQ.

The chain uses TRBV18 and TRBJ1-2; weak D call: TRBD1 (5 bases). This CDR3 has 14 residues. The V end lost 3 bases, the J end lost 5 bases, and 13 bases lay between the germline ends. The germline V gene has CDR1 KGHSH and CDR2 LQKENI. In nucleotides, the CDR3 is TGTGCCAGCTCACCTGGAGGGACCGGTTATGGCTACACCTTC. This sequence encodes CASSPGGTGYGYTF.

The CDR3, as DNA: TGTGCTGCGGGATTGGGAGGCCTGACCGGGGAGCTGTTTTTT. Its protein is CAAGLGGLTGELFF. This chain joins TRBV2 and TRBJ2-2; maybe TRBD2 (6 bases). Germline V gene sequence: CDR1 SNHLY, CDR2 FYNNEI. The CDR3 contains 14 residues.

The rearrangement links TRBV5-1 to TRBJ2-3; 8 bases are a match to TRBD1. The CDR3 totals 14 residues. Germline V gene sequence: CDR1 SGHRS, CDR2 YFSETQ. Unmatched junction bases numbered 8, after V lost 4 bases and J lost 7 bases. CDR3 bases: TGCGCCAGCAGCGTGGGGACAGGACAGTATACGCAGTATTTT. Amino acids: CASSVGTGQYTQYF.

In this sample, this clone turned up once. The V gene is TRBV2, the J gene TRBJ1-1; 9 bases agree with TRBD1. Germline V gives CDR1 SNHLY, CDR2 FYNNEI. This CDR3 contains 14 residues. After removal of 5 bases from V and 4 bases from J, the junction contained 5 bases not matched to a gene. The CDR3 loop is CASSLTGGGTEAFF. As DNA, the CDR3 is TGTGCCAGCAGTCTAACAGGGGGCGGCACTGAAGCTTTCTTT. The full variable domain, its missing parts supplied by reference TRBV2 and TRBJ1-1, is EPEVTQTPSHQVTQMGQEVILRCVPISNHLYFYWYRQILGQKVEFLVSFYNNEISEKSEIFDDQFSVERPDGSNFTLKIRSTKLEDSAMYFCASSLTGGGTEAFFGQGTRLTVV.

The chain couples TRBV18 to TRBJ1-1; D is unclear. Trimming took off 6 bases at V and 1 base at J, with 12 bases between the two ends. CDR3 size: 14 residues. CDR1 is KGHSH and CDR2 is LQKENI in the germline V gene. The CDR3 here is CASSPGVPNTEAFF. In nucleotides, the CDR3 is TGTGCCAGCTCTCCCGGGGTCCCGAACACTGAAGCTTTCTTT.

The CDR3, as DNA: TGTGCCAGCAGTTACGGGGGGGGTATCGAGCAGTACTTC. It yields the protein CASSYGGGIEQYF. The V and J genes are TRBV27 and TRBJ2-7; TRBD2 agrees at 8 bases. The CDR3 sequence is 13 residues long. Germline CDR1 and CDR2: MNHEY and SMNVEV (reference sequence). The ends lost 4 bases at V and 6 bases at J; junction bases unmatched: 5.

This sequence joins TRBV30 and TRBJ2-1; 8 bases match TRBD2. The length of the CDR3 is 17 residues. In germline, CDR1 is GTSNPN, CDR2 SVGIG (reference sequence). Trimming took 0 bases from V and 8 from J; bases not matched to a gene: 15. CDR3 protein: CAWSVNIAGRTRDEQFF. CDR3 coding DNA: TGTGCCTGGAGTGTTAATATAGCGGGGAGAACTAGGGATGAGCAGTTCTTC.

This clone was seen only once. The chain couples TRBV21-1 to TRBJ2-1; the DNA was not compared with TRBD2, the D call given in the table. TRBV21-1 is shown as a pseudogene. The CDR3 runs 16 residues. The CDR3 region is CASSKAVTVVYNEQFF. The DNA for the CDR3 is TGTGCCAGCAGCAAAGCGGTGACTGTGGTCTACAATGAGCAGTTCTTC.

The chain combines TRBV19 with TRBJ1-2; D is ambiguous. Germline V gene sequence: CDR1 LNHDA, CDR2 SQIVND (reference sequence). V lost 0 bases, J lost 7 bases, and 12 bases lay in between. The CDR3 length is 14 residues. The CDR3 spells CASSIDLRPGGYTF. In nucleotides, the CDR3 is TGTGCCAGTAGTATAGATCTCAGGCCTGGTGGCTACACCTTC. The variable domain in full, completed from reference TRBV19 and TRBJ1-2, reads DGGITQSPKYLFRKEGQNVTLSCEQNLNHDAMYWYRQDPGQGLRLIYYSQIVNDFQKGDIAEGYSVSREKKESFPLTVTSAQKNPTAFYLCASSIDLRPGGYTFGSGTRLTVV.

The gene calls are TRBV5-1 and TRBJ1-2; the match to TRBD1 covers 10 bases. CDR3 length: 17 residues. Trimming took 5 bases from V and 4 from J; bases not matched to a gene: 14. Per germline, CDR1 SGHRS and CDR2 YFSETQ. CDR3 DNA sequence: TGCGCCAGCAGGCAGACAGGGGGCCCCCCTTATGGCTATGGCTACACCTTC. Amino acid sequence: CASRQTGGPPYGYGYTF.

V is TRBV5-4 and J is TRBJ2-7; 9 nucleotides align to TRBD2. Germline assignment: CDR1 SGHNT and CDR2 YYREEE (reference sequence). The length of the CDR3 is 14 residues. The V gene end was trimmed by 4 bases and the J gene end by 4 bases; junction bases not matched to a gene: 6. This chain's CDR3 is CASSTKAGGYEQYF. CDR3 DNA sequence: TGTGCCAGCAGCACAAAAGCGGGGGGTTACGAGCAGTACTTC.

The CDR3 coding sequence is TGTGCCAGCAGGCGGCGGGGGGCGGACACTGAAGCTTTCTTT. It codes for CASRRRGADTEAFF. The chain recombines TRBV9 with TRBJ1-1; possibly TRBD1 for D (6 bases). This CDR3 is built from 14 residues. The germline CDR1 and CDR2 sequences are SGDLS and YYNGEE. V dropped 5 bases and J dropped 3 bases, with 14 bases sitting between them.

The chain has TRBV19 and TRBJ1-5; 9 bases agree with TRBD1. CDR1 and CDR2 from the germline V gene are LNHDA and SQIVND (reference sequence). This CDR3 is built from 16 residues. V shed 5 bases and J 5 bases; nucleotides not matched to a gene: 10. The CDR3: CASSALTGGLDQPQHF. In DNA form, the CDR3 reads TGTGCCAGTAGTGCCCTAACAGGGGGCCTCGATCAGCCCCAGCATTTT. The full variable domain, completed using reference TRBV19 and TRBJ1-5, is DGGITQSPKYLFRKEGQNVTLSCEQNLNHDAMYWYRQDPGQGLRLIYYSQIVNDFQKGDIAEGYSVSREKKESFPLTVTSAQKNPTAFYLCASSALTGGLDQPQHFGDGTRLSIL.

This chain links TRBV29-1 with TRBJ2-1; 8 positions agree with TRBD2. The junction had 10 bases not matched to a gene; V was cut back by 0 bases and J by 6 bases. There are 16 residues in the CDR3. Per germline, CDR1 SQVTM and CDR2 ANQGSEA. In DNA, the CDR3 is TGCAGCGTTGAAGATCTCAGGCTAGCGGGTAGCAATGAGCAGTTCTTC. It is translated as CSVEDLRLAGSNEQFF.

The genes are TRBV3-1 (or the pseudogene TRBV3-2) and TRBJ2-3, with 8 bases that match TRBD2. The germline CDR1 and CDR2 sequences are LGHDT and YNNKEL (reference sequence). The CDR3 consists of 16 residues. J was trimmed by 2 bases and V by 3 bases; bases with no gene match: 7. CDR3 residues: CASSQFVRGVTDTQYF. The CDR3 region has the DNA TGTGCCAGCAGCCAGTTTGTGCGGGGGGTCACAGATACGCAGTATTTT.

V and J are TRBV7-9 and TRBJ2-5; 7 nucleotides line up with TRBD2. The CDR3 is 15 residues long. With 5 bases clipped from V and 4 bases from J, the junction kept 10 bases outside the gene matches. Per germline, CDR1 SEHNR and CDR2 FQNEAQ (reference sequence). CDR3 sequence (DNA): TGTGCCAGCAGCCCTCCAGTAGGGGAGGGAGAGACCCAGTACTTC. It encodes CASSPPVGEGETQYF.

The gene calls are TRBV27 and TRBJ1-2; D is ambiguous. CDR3 size: 15 residues. V was pared by 5 bases and J by 4 bases, with 17 bases between. Germline assignment: CDR1 MNHEY and CDR2 SMNVEV (reference sequence). CDR3 bases: TGTGCCAGCAGTCGGTTCGGGGTTGTCGGCTATGGCTACACCTTC. This encodes CASSRFGVVGYGYTF.

The V gene is TRBV7-9, the J gene TRBJ2-1, with 7 bases that match TRBD2. The CDR3 covers 15 residues. With 0 bases clipped from V and 11 bases from J, the junction kept 10 bases outside the gene matches. Germline loops: CDR1 SEHNR, CDR2 FQNEAQ (reference sequence). CDR3 in amino acids: CASSLAQAGVPKQFF. Here the CDR3 DNA reads TGTGCCAGCAGCTTAGCGCAGGCGGGGGTCCCTAAGCAGTTCTTC.

The rearrangement links TRBV27 to TRBJ2-7; 9 nucleotides align to TRBD1. Per the germline V gene, CDR1 is MNHEY and CDR2 is SMNVEV (reference sequence). The CDR3 extends over 13 amino acids. Trimming at V came to 3 bases and at J to 5 bases, leaving 2 bases not matched to a gene. The CDR3, as DNA: TGTGCCAGCAGTTTCAGACAGGGGGACGAGCAGTACTTC. This gives the protein CASSFRQGDEQYF.

V and J are TRBV5-1 and TRBJ1-1, with D uncertain. This CDR3 spans 17 amino acids. The V and J ends lost 2 bases and 0 bases respectively, with 17 bases between them. Germline V gives CDR1 SGHRS, CDR2 YFSETQ. The CDR3 DNA sequence: TGCGCCAGCAGCTTTTTAGGAGGGCGCGGTCTGAACACTGAAGCTTTCTTT. It specifies CASSFLGGRGLNTEAFF.

In its sample, this clone was seen a few times. The chain carries TRBV7-2 and TRBJ1-1; D unclear. Looked up from germline, CDR1 is SGHTA and CDR2 is FQGNSA. The CDR3 totals 14 residues. V lost 6 bases and J lost 5, with 16 bases in between. In nucleotides, the CDR3 is TGTGCCAGCAGACCTAACAGAGCACCAACTGAAGCTTTCTTT. Its protein is CASRPNRAPTEAFF.

This rearrangement joins TRBV6-5 to TRBJ1-1, with 7 nucleotides matching TRBD1. V trimming: 8 bases; J trimming: 2 bases; junction bases outside the gene matches: 2. There are 12 residues in the CDR3. Per germline, CDR1 MNHEY and CDR2 SVGAGI. CDR3 amino acids: CASGQVNTEAFF. The CDR3 nucleotides read TGTGCCAGCGGACAGGTAAACACTGAAGCTTTCTTT.

The chain is built from TRBV7-9 and TRBJ2-3, with a weak D call TRBD1 (6 bases). Germline loops: CDR1 SEHNR, CDR2 FQNEAQ (reference sequence). V lost 5 bases and J 2 bases, leaving 11 bases between the germline ends. The CDR3 is 14 amino acids. The CDR3 DNA sequence: TGTGCCAGCAGCGCCTACAGGGTCACAGATACGCAGTATTTT. Translating it yields CASSAYRVTDTQYF.